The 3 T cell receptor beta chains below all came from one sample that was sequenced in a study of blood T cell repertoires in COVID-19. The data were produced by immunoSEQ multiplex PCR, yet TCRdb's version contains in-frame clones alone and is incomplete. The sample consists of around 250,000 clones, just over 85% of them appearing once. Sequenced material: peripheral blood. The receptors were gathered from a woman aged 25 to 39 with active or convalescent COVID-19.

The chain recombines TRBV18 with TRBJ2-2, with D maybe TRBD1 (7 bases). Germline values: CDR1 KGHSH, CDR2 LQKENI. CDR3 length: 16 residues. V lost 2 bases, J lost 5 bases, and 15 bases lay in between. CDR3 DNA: TGTGCCAGCTCACCAACGATGGCAGGGGGGACCGGGGAGCTGTTTTTT. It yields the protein CASSPTMAGGTGELFF.

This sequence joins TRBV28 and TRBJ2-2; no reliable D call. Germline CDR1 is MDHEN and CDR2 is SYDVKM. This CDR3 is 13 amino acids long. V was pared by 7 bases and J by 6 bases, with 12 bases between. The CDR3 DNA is TGTGCCAGCATGGGCGAGACCCCCGGGGAGCTGTTTTTT. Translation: CASMGETPGELFF.

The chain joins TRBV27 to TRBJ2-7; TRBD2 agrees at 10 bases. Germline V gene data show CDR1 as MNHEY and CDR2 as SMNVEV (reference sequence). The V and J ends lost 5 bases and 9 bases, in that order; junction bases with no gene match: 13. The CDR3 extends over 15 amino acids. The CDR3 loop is CASSPNSGGRLGQYF. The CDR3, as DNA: TGTGCCAGCAGTCCGAATAGCGGGGGGCGTCTCGGGCAGTACTTC.